This TCR beta chain originates from a study of T cell responses to AZD1222 COVID-19 vaccine. Trimming removed 1 base from V and 4 bases from J, with 5 bases in between. Germline-derived CDR1 and CDR2 are LGHDT and YNNKEL (reference sequence). This CDR3 contains 13 residues. TCRdb's table, derived via immunoSEQ multiplex PCR, lists solely in-frame clones and lacks some. The sample has about 200,000 clones; approximately 93% are singletons. Whole-study findings and limits: After the peak T cell response, and only then, were repertoires sampled. Two AZD1222 administrations were followed by greater Spike-specific TCR breadth and depth. Mostly white British, mostly female donors; authors suggested clonal diversity may be underestimated.

A word on this clone: Its antigen is undetermined. The same CDR3 can be traced to other DNA sequences in this sample.

Specimen: peripheral blood, collected 28 days after the second AZD1222 dose. The sequence was obtained from an adult who received the AZD1222 COVID-19 vaccine. This chain joins TRBV3-1 (or the pseudogene TRBV3-2) and TRBJ1-5; D call uncertain. CDR3 in amino acids: CASSQGGNQPQHF. The CDR3 DNA follows: TGTGCCAGCAGCCAAGGAGGTAATCAGCCCCAGCATTTT.